A single T cell receptor (beta chain) is shown here with its context. In this sample, this clone turned up a few times. The antigen it binds to is not known. Base qualities are missing; no much larger clone stands one base away. The cohort comprised some 680 healthy bone marrow donors. At the time of sampling, all cohort members were nominally healthy, though unrecorded immune exposures were likely present. The donor was CMV seropositive and was included in the group of about 290 seropositive cohort members. A peripheral blood sample was provided by each donor, and peripheral blood mononuclear cells were used for TCR beta sequencing. Genomic DNA was extracted from the blood cell samples with the Qiagen DNeasy Blood Extraction Kit. The data belong to a study of cytomegalovirus exposure and HLA in healthy donors (dated by TCRdb to the late 2010s). With regard to the full study: An earlier analysis of about 560 of the donors reported about 280 Gb of sequence data and around 120 million unique TCR beta sequences obtained from about 179 million T cells. An early release that covered several hundred HLA-typed donors contained around 330 gigabases of sequencing data and tens of millions of unique TCR sequences. Of the approximately 400 genotyped donors, approximately 83% fell in the genetic ancestry cluster associated with self-reported Caucasian donors. The aim of the study was to test whether cataloging public T cell receptors could identify signatures of past pathogen exposure. The T cell repertoires of 666 subjects were profiled by immunosequencing and related to cytomegalovirus serostatus. Besides the first cohort of 666 subjects, a separate validation cohort made up of around 120 different subjects was used. To predict cytomegalovirus infection status, the study brought together high-throughput TCR immunosequencing, statistical association of individual TCRs with disease status, and machine learning. A later analysis re-analyzed previously published TCR beta repertoires from hundreds of donors and added high-resolution HLA genotyping to study TCR occurrence patterns. In the later analysis, no new phenotypic data were used to find candidate immune exposures; instead, reliance was placed on TCR beta sequences and their occurrence across donors. An earlier analysis of 587 of the donors applied high-throughput TCR beta sequencing to assess whether each TCR beta V gene segment acted as functional or pseudogenic. Alongside the repertoire data, information on donor age, sex, ethnicity and CMV serostatus was compiled. A later genetic analysis took genome-wide SNP genotypes for 398 of the 666 donors and used that subset as a discovery cohort. All discovery cohort repertoires had been generated on a single sequencing platform. HLA typing covered class I and class II loci at four-digit resolution. The number of typed donors differed by locus: 629-630 for A, B, C, DRB1 and DQB1; roughly 510 for DQA1; some 590 for DPA1; and roughly 470 for DPB1. Roughly 5 DR-DQ haplotypes were treated as single units for association and clustering because of strong linkage in the cohort. On average, about 240,000 unique TCR beta nucleotide sequences were sequenced per donor among several hundred genotyped donors of the cohort, with 15% to 20% of those sequences being non-productive. Study-level results and caveats: In an earlier analysis of approximately 590 of the donors, most TCR beta V segments appeared in productive rearrangements about 87% or about 30% of the time, broadly matching IMGT annotations. Correlated functional status among segregating V segments might be attributable to linkage disequilibrium, but an unknown experimental factor could not be ruled out. When HLA alleles, especially DR and DQ, strongly co-occurred, TCR associations were difficult to assign to individual alleles. Some IMGT-functional V segments, including TRBV6-2 and TRBV6-3, could not be distinguished by the 87-base-pair reads and were therefore excluded. For the cohort, immune exposure information was limited to CMV serostatus. A cluster of highly shared sequence variants was judged likely to represent a technical artifact of the sequencing pipeline. Over 15 rarely observed V segments, including chromosome 9 orphons, were excluded from the earlier analysis of several hundred of the donors because counts were too low. Only TCR beta chains were sequenced in this cohort, and the absence of alpha or paired-chain data limited detectable features. A total of roughly 160 TCR beta chains were listed by the study as associated with cytomegalovirus. Compared with the roughly 720-donor mean, donors in an Asian-associated ancestry cluster had fewer N-insertions in productive TCRs, according to a later genetic analysis. The presence/absence analyses assumed that sequencing depth was roughly uniform across donors, and that assumption may not be true. Most TCR sequences were observed very rarely across donors, whereas some public TCRs were present in many individuals. Specific HLA alleles were associated with some 15,000 TCR beta sequences at a false discovery rate of 0.05 in a later analysis. In a later analysis, TCR association rates were found to vary across HLA loci, with the most associated TCRs seen for DRB1 alleles and the fewest for HLA-C alleles. In both the original and validation cohorts, the classifier was reported to diagnose cytomegalovirus status with high specificity and sensitivity. Because some donors lacked HLA typing at each locus, the association tests relied only on the typed subset. Compared with equally common non-associated chains, HLA-associated TCR beta chains in a later analysis were more clonally expanded and had lower generation probabilities. The authors suggested that the approach could potentially be generalized to other disease states and immunological phenotypes. A further reported finding was that TCR beta sequences accurately predicted the HLA-A and HLA-B alleles for most subjects in the first cohort. A few of the identified cytomegalovirus-associated TCR beta chains were confirmed in vitro to be specific for cytomegalovirus antigens. According to a later analysis, parvovirus B19, influenza, CMV and Epstein-Barr virus appeared linked to several top co-occurrence clusters. A later analysis found that most CMV-associated TCR beta chains appeared HLA-restricted, with HLA associations seemingly driven largely by CMV exposure. A later genetic analysis associated a missense DCLRE1C variant with V-gene and J-gene trimming of TCR beta chains, and an independent cohort replicated the association.

The CDR3 spans 13 residues, from the cysteine through the phenylalanine. The entry retains the CDR3 DNA only, 39 bases that are in frame from base 1. V is reduced by 0 bases and J by 8 bases, leaving a spacing of 10 bases between them. From the germline V gene, CDR1 is MNHEY and CDR2 is SVGAGI. The library was produced with the immunoSEQ multiplex PCR assay. For the multiplex PCR, a mixture combining 60 forward primers for TCR Vbeta segments and 13 reverse primers for TCR Jbeta segments was used. A multiplex PCR assay on genomic DNA amplified the CDR3 region of rearranged TCR beta genes. The amplified TCR beta libraries were sequenced on the Illumina HiSeq System as 87-base-pair reads. Per the source publication's procedure: Across the 670 or so repertoires, a later analysis counted 75 million to 90 million unique TCR beta chains, roughly 11 million of which were shared by at least two donors. To remove PCR and sequencing errors, raw reads were error-corrected and collapsed into unique sequences using a nearest-neighbor algorithm that merged closely related sequences. Alignment of CDR3 sequences to IMGT reference sequences was used to assign V, D and J gene segments. Each retained sequence needed at least a six-nucleotide match to both a V gene segment and a J gene segment. Rearrangements were classified as productive when the CDR3 lacked stop codons and remained in frame with V and J, and all other rearrangements were classified as non-productive. Following IMGT convention, CDR3 was defined as the stretch from the second conserved V-encoded cysteine up to the conserved J-encoded phenylalanine. In an earlier analysis of roughly 610 of the donors, sequences lacking an unambiguous match to a single V gene segment were excluded. In an earlier analysis of 587 of the donors, V segments were called functional above 56.7% productive rearrangements and were called segregating when the between-donor standard deviation exceeded 5%. A statistical classification framework was built to diagnose cytomegalovirus status from the catalog of TCR beta chain sequences. In a later analysis, V and J genes were assigned by comparing TCR nucleotide sequences against IMGT/GENE-DB human TR gene sequences. In a later analysis, CDR3 sequences and most-parsimonious VDJ recombination scenarios were assigned using the TCRdist pipeline. In a later analysis, each TCR beta chain was defined by its CDR3 amino acid sequence together with its V-gene family, and reads lacking a unique V-gene family were excluded. A later analysis removed 550 to 700 highly shared, low-generation-probability nucleotide sequences to deal with suspected cross-contamination and a sequencing artifact. A later analysis calculated a clonal expansion index for each public chain from normalized within-repertoire ranks of inferred template counts. Generation probabilities in a later analysis came from a VDJ recombination model fitted to out-of-frame rearrangements, and those results were checked against IGoR. In a later analysis, hypergeometric tests were used to score TCR-TCR, TCR-HLA and TCR-CMV co-occurrence, with a repertoire-size bias correction applied to TCR pairs. In a later analysis, false discovery rates were estimated by permuting HLA or CMV assignments 20 times. In a later analysis, co-occurring TCRs were grouped with DBSCAN, and TCRdist sequence similarity was added when clustering was performed within HLA-allele-positive subsets. For co-occurrence clustering, repertoires with fewer than 30,000 or more than 120,000 public chains were excluded, along with about five repertoires with anomalous nucleotide sharing. Entries here come from immuneACCESS through TCRdb and include only in-frame sequences with V and J called. Some clones fail to appear in such tables; in the studies checked, an unresolved V gene covers under half of the shortfall, and the cause of the remainder is unknown. V and J calls and clone size are as listed in that table; D and trimming were resolved from the DNA. This sample holds approximately 210,000 clones; around 86% were observed only once. The ten largest clonotypes hold 9.5% to 13% of the sample.

Here the chain combines TRBV6-5 and TRBJ1-2; the D gene remains uncertain. The sample consisted of PBMCs. The source is a woman between 45 and 60 years old in good health and CMV-seropositive. The DNA sequence reads TGTGCCAGCAGTTACTCGAGTGTAGTAGGCTACACCTTC. It encodes CASSYSSVVGYTF.